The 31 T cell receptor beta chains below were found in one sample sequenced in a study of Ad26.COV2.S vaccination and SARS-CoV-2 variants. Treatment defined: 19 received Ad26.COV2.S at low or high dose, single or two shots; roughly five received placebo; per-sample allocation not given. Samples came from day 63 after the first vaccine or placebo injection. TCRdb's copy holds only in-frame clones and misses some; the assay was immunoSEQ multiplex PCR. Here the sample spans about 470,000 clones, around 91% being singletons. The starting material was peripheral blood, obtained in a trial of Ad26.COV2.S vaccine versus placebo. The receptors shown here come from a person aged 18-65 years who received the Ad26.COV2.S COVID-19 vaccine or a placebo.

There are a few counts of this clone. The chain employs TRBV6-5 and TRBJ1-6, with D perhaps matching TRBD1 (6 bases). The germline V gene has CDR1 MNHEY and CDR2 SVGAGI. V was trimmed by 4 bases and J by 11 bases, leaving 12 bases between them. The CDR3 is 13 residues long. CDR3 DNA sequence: TGTGCCAGCAGTTCCGGACAGACTACACCCCTCCACTTT. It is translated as CASSSGQTTPLHF.

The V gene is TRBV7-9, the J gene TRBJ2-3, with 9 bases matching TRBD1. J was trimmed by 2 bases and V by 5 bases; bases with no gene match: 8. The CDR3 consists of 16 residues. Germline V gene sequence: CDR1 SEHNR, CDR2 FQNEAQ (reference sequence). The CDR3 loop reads CASSGVQGAATDTQYF. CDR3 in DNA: TGTGCCAGCAGCGGGGTACAGGGGGCGGCCACAGATACGCAGTATTTT.

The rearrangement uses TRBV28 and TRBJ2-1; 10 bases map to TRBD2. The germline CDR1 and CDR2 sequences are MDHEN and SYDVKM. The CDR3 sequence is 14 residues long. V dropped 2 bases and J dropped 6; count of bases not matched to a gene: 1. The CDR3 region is CASSLSGRVNEQFF. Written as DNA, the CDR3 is TGTGCCAGCAGTTTAAGCGGGAGGGTCAATGAGCAGTTCTTC.

This CDR3 is CASSQGLAGGGNIQYF. The CDR3 nucleotides are TGTGCCAGCAGCCAAGGACTAGCGGGAGGGGGCAACATTCAGTACTTC. The V and J genes are TRBV3-1 (or the pseudogene TRBV3-2) and TRBJ2-4, with 14 bases identical to TRBD2. The CDR3 length is 16 residues. V shed 1 base and J 7 bases; nucleotides not matched to a gene: 3. Germline values: CDR1 LGHDT, CDR2 YNNKEL (reference sequence).

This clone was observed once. Here the CDR3 DNA reads TGTGCCAGCAGCTTTTCTGGCTCCTACGAGCAGTACTTC. It is translated as CASSFSGSYEQYF. This chain links TRBV5-4 with TRBJ2-7; D unclear. Trimming cost V 2 bases and J 0 bases, with 6 bases left between them. The CDR3 covers 13 residues. Germline CDR1 SGHNT, CDR2 YYREEE (reference sequence).

The CDR3 DNA is TGTGCCAGCAGGAGCAGCTTCGGCGGGGAGACCCAGTACTTC. This encodes CASRSSFGGETQYF. The rearrangement links TRBV28 to TRBJ2-5, with D tentatively TRBD2 (5 bases). V lost 6 bases to trimming and J lost 5 bases, with 16 bases between them. Germline V gives CDR1 MDHEN, CDR2 SYDVKM. The CDR3 length is 14 residues. The whole variable domain, filled in from reference TRBV28 and TRBJ2-5, reads DVKVTQSSRYLVKRTGEKVFLECVQDMDHENMFWYRQDPGLGLRLIYFSYDVKMKEKGDIPEGYSVSREKKERFSLILESASTNQTSMYLCASRSSFGGETQYFGPGTRLLVL.

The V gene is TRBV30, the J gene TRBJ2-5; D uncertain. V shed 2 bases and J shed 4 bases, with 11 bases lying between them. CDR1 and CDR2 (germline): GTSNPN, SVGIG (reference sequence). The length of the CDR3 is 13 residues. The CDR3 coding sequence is TGTGCCTGGAGTTACGGGCTGGGAGAGACCCAGTACTTC. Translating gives CAWSYGLGETQYF.

In nucleotides, the CDR3 is TGTGCCAGCAGCCCGGGGACAGGGAGAATGTATGGCACCGGGGAGCTGTTTTTT. Amino acids: CASSPGTGRMYGTGELFF. V is TRBV7-9 and J is TRBJ2-2; 9 positions agree with TRBD1. The germline CDR1 and CDR2 sequences are SEHNR and FQNEAQ (reference sequence). The CDR3 has 18 amino acids. Unmatched junction bases numbered 14, after V lost 5 bases and J lost 4 bases.

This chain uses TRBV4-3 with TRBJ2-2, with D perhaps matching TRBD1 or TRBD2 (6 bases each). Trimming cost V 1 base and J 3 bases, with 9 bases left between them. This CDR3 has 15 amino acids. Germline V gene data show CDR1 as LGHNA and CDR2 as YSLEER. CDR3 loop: CASSQVRGDTGELFF. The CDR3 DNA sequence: TGCGCCAGCAGCCAAGTTAGGGGGGACACCGGGGAGCTGTTTTTT.

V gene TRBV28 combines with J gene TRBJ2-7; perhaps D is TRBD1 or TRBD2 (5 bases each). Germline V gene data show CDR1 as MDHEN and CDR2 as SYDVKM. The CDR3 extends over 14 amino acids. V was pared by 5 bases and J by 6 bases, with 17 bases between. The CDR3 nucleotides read TGTGCCAGCAGTCAAACACTAGGGGTCAGCGAGCAGTACTTC. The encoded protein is CASSQTLGVSEQYF. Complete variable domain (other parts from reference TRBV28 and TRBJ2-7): DVKVTQSSRYLVKRTGEKVFLECVQDMDHENMFWYRQDPGLGLRLIYFSYDVKMKEKGDIPEGYSVSREKKERFSLILESASTNQTSMYLCASSQTLGVSEQYFGPGTRLTVT.

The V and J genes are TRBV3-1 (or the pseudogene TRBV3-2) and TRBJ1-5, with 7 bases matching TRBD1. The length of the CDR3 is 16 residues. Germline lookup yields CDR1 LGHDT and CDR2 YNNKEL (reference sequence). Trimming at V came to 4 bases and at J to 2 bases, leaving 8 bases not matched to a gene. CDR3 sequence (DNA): TGTGCCAGCAGCCGTGGACAGGTCCGGGGCAATCAGCCCCAGCATTTT. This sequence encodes CASSRGQVRGNQPQHF.

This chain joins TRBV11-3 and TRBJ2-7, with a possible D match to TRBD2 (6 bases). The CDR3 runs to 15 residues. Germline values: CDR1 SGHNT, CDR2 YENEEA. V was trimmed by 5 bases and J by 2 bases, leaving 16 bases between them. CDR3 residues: CASSPGTSATYEQYF. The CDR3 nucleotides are TGTGCCAGCAGCCCCGGGACTTCCGCTACCTACGAGCAGTACTTC. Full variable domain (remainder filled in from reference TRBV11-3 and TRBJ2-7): EAGVVQSPRYKIIEKKQPVAFWCNPISGHNTLYWYLQNLGQGPELLIRYENEEAVDDSQLPKDRFSAERLKGVDSTLKIQPAELGDSAVYLCASSPGTSATYEQYFGPGTRLTVT.

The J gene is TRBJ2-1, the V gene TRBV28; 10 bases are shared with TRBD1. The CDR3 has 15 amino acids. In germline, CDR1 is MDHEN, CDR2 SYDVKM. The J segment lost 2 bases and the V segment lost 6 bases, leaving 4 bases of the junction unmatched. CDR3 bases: TGTGCCAGCAGCCGACAGGGGGCCCCCTACAATGAGCAGTTCTTC. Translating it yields CASSRQGAPYNEQFF. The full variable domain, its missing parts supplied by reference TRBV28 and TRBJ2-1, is DVKVTQSSRYLVKRTGEKVFLECVQDMDHENMFWYRQDPGLGLRLIYFSYDVKMKEKGDIPEGYSVSREKKERFSLILESASTNQTSMYLCASSRQGAPYNEQFFGPGTRLTVL.

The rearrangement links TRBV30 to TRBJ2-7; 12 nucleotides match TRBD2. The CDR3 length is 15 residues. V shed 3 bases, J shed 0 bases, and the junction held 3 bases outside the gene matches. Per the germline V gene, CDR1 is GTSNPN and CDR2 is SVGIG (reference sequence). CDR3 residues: CAWRGLAGSSYEQYF. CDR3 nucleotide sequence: TGTGCCTGGAGGGGACTAGCGGGCAGCTCCTACGAGCAGTACTTC.

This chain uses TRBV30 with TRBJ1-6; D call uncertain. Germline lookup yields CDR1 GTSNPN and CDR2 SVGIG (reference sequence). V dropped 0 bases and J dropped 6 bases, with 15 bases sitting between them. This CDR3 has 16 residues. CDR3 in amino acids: CAWSVPRQGSNSPLHF. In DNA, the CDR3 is TGTGCCTGGAGTGTACCCCGTCAAGGGAGTAATTCACCCCTCCACTTT.

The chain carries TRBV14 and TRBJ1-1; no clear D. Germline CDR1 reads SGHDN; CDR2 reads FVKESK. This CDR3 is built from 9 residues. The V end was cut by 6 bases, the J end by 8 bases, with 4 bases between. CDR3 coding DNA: TGTGCCAGCAGGGCAGAAGCTTTCTTT. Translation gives CASRAEAFF.

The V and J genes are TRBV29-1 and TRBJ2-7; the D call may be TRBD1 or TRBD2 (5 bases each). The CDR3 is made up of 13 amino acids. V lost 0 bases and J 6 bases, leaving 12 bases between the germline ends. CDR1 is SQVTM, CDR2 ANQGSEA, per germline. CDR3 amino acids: CSVEDPRDAEQYF. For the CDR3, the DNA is TGCAGCGTTGAAGACCCCAGGGACGCCGAGCAGTACTTC.

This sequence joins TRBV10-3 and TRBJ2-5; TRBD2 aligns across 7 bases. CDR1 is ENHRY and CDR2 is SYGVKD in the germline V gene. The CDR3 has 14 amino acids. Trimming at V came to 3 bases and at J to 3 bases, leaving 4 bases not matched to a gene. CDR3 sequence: CAISDLTSKETQYF. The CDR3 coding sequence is TGTGCCATCAGTGACCTGACTAGCAAAGAGACCCAGTACTTC.

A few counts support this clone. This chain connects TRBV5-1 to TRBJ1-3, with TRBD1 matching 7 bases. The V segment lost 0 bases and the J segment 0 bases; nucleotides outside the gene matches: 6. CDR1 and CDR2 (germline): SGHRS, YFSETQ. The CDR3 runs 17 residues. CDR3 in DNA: TGCGCCAGCAGCTTGGTGTTAACAGGGGACTCTGGAAACACCATATATTTT. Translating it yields CASSLVLTGDSGNTIYF.

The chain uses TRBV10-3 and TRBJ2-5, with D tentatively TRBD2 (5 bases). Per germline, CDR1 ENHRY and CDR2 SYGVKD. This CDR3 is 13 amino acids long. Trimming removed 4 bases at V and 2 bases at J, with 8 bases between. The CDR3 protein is CAISGLPQETQYF. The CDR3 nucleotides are TGTGCCATCAGTGGACTACCTCAAGAGACCCAGTACTTC.

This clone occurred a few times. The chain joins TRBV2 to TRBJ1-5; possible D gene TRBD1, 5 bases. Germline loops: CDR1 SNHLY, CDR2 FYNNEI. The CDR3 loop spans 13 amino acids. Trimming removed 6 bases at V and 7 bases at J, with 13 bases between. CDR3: CASSSDSIQPQHF. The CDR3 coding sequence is TGTGCCAGCAGCAGTGACAGTATCCAGCCCCAGCATTTT.

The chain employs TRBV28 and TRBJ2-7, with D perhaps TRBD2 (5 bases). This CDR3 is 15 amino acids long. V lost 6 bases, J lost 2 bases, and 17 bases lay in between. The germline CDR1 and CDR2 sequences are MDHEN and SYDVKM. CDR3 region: CASSSPRSGTYEQYF. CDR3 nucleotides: TGTGCCAGCAGCTCCCCGAGGTCGGGGACCTACGAGCAGTACTTC.

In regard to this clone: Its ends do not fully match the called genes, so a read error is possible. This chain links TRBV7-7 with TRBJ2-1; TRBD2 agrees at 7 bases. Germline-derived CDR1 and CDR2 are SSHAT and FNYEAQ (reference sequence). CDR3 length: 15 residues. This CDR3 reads CASSLDLAGNNEQFF. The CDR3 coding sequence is TGTGCTAGCAGCTTAGACTTAGCGGGTAACAATGAGCAGTTCTTC.

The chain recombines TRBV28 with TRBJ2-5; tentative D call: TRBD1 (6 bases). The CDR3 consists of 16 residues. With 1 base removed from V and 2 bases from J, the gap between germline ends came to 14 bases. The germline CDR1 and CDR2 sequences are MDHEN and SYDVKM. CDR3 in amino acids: CASSLSPPGQQETQYF. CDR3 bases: TGTGCCAGCAGTTTATCACCACCTGGACAGCAAGAGACCCAGTACTTC. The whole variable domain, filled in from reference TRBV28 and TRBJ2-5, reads DVKVTQSSRYLVKRTGEKVFLECVQDMDHENMFWYRQDPGLGLRLIYFSYDVKMKEKGDIPEGYSVSREKKERFSLILESASTNQTSMYLCASSLSPPGQQETQYFGPGTRLLVL.

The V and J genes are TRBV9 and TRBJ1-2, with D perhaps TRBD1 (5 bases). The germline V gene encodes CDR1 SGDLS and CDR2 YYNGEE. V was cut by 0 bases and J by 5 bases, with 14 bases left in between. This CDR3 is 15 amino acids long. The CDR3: CASSVDSRQKYGYTF. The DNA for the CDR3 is TGTGCCAGCAGCGTAGATAGCCGACAGAAATATGGCTACACCTTC.

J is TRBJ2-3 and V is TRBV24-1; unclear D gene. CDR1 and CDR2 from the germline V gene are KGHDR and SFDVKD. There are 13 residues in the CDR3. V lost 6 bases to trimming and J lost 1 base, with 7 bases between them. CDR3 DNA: TGTGCCACCAGTCGGCCGGGCACAGATACGCAGTATTTT. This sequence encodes CATSRPGTDTQYF.

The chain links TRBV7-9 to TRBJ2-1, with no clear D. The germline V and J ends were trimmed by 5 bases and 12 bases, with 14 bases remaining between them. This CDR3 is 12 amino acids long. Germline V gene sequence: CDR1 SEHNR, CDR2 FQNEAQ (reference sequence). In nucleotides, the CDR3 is TGTGCCAGCAGCCCAAGGACGGGTGGGCAGTTCTTC. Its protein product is CASSPRTGGQFF.

The CDR3 DNA follows: TGTGCCAGCAGCGTAGAACTAGCGTTTTACAATGAGCAGTTCTTC. Translated: CASSVELAFYNEQFF. The chain uses TRBV9 and TRBJ2-1, with TRBD2 identical over 7 bases. This CDR3 spans 15 amino acids. J lost 4 bases, V lost 0 bases, and 4 bases had no gene match. Per germline, CDR1 SGDLS and CDR2 YYNGEE.

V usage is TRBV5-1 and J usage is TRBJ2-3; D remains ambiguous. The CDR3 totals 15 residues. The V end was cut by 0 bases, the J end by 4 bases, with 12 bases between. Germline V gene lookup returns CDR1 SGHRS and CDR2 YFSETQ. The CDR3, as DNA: TGCGCCAGCAGCTTGGCCCCTCAAGTCGCAGATACGCAGTATTTT. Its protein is CASSLAPQVADTQYF.

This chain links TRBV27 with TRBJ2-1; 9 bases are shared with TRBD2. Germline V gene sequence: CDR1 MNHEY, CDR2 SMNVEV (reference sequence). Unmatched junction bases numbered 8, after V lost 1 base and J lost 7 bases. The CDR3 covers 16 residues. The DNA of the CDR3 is TGTGCCAGCAGTTTATACGGGCTAGCGGGACAAAATGAGCAGTTCTTC. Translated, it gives CASSLYGLAGQNEQFF.

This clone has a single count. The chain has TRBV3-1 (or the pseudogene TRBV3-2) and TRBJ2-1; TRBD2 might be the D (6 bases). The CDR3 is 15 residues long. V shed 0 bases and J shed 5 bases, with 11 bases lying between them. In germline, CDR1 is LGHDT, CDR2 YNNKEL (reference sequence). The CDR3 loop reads CASSQDSGRHNEQFF. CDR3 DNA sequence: TGTGCCAGCAGCCAAGATAGCGGTAGACACAATGAGCAGTTCTTC.